Shown below are 2 T cell receptor beta chains from a single sample sequenced in a study of metastatic and nonmetastatic thyroid tumors (dated by TCRdb to 2019 to 2021). Library generation was performed with PCR. The sequencer was an Illumina HiSeq 4000. TCRdb reran the public reads through fastp at Q25 and MiXCR, keeping productive beta chains. A total of 45,000 to 50,000 clones appear in this sample, approximately 24% of them only once. The ten largest clonotypes hold about 3.8% of the sample. No patient had received any treatment before thyroid surgery. Input material: blood. The receptors were sampled from a male donor with papillary thyroid cancer or a benign thyroid nodule (not recorded which). Some clones in this sample may be carry-over from other donors' samples.

Regarding this clone: The sample has other DNA sequences that encode this CDR3 too. This chain connects TRBV6-4 to TRBJ2-6; D remains ambiguous. The CDR3 is 15 residues long. Germline CDR1 reads MRHNA; CDR2 reads SNTAGT. V lost 3 bases and J lost 0, with 6 bases in between. The CDR3 bases are TGTGCCAGCAGTGAGGATTCCTCTGGGGCCAACGTCCTGACTTTC. Translation gives CASSEDSSGANVLTF.

This clone rates as medium-sized (0.01 to 0.1%). The chain links TRBV5-1 to TRBJ1-1; D is unresolved. The CDR3 consists of 16 residues. V was cut by 2 bases and J by 0 bases, with 14 bases left in between. Per germline, CDR1 SGHRS and CDR2 YFSETQ. The CDR3 reads CASSFSTGFMNTEAFF. CDR3 in DNA: TGCGCCAGCAGCTTTAGTACGGGGTTCATGAACACTGAAGCTTTCTTT.